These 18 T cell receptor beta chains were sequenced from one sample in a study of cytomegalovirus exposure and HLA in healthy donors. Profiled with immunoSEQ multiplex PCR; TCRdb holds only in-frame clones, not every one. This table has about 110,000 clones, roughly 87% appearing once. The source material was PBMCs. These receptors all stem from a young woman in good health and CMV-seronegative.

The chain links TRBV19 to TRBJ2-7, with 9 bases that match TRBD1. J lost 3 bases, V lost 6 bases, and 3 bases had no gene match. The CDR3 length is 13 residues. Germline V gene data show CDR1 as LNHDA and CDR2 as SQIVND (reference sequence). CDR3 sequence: CASSLDRGYEQYF. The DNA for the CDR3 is TGTGCCAGTAGCCTGGACAGGGGCTACGAGCAGTACTTC. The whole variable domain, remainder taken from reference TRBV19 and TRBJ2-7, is DGGITQSPKYLFRKEGQNVTLSCEQNLNHDAMYWYRQDPGQGLRLIYYSQIVNDFQKGDIAEGYSVSREKKESFPLTVTSAQKNPTAFYLCASSLDRGYEQYFGPGTRLTVT.

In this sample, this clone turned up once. This CDR3 reads CASSPTTGERAFF. The CDR3 region has the DNA TGTGCCAGCAGCCCCACGACAGGGGAGAGAGCTTTCTTT. The chain has TRBV4-2 and TRBJ1-1; 8 bases map to TRBD1. The germline CDR1 and CDR2 sequences are LGHNA and YNFKEQ. V shed 4 bases, J shed 10 bases, and the junction held 8 bases outside the gene matches. There are 13 residues in the CDR3.

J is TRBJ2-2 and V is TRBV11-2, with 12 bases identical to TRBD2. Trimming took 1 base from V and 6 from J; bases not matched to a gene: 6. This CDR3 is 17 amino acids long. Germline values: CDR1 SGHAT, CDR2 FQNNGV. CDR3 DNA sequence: TGTGCCAGCAGCTTAGCACTAGCGGGAGGAAGTGCCGGGGAGCTGTTTTTT. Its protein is CASSLALAGGSAGELFF.

The chain's CDR3 is CASSYAWGRGRGLYNEQFF. The CDR3 nucleotides are TGTGCCAGTAGTTACGCCTGGGGCCGAGGGCGGGGCCTTTACAATGAGCAGTTCTTC. J is TRBJ2-1 and V is TRBV19, with a tentative D call TRBD2 (6 bases). There are 19 residues in the CDR3. CDR1 and CDR2 from the germline V gene are LNHDA and SQIVND (reference sequence). Trimming removed 5 bases at V and 4 bases at J, with 27 bases between.

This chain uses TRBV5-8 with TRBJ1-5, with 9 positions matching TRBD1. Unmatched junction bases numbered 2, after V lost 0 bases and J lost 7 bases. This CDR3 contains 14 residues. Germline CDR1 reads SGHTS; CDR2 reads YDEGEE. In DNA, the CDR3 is TGTGCCAGCAGCTTGGGGACAGGGGTCCAGCCCCAGCATTTT. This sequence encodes CASSLGTGVQPQHF. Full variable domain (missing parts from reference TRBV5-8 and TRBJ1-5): EAGVTQSPTHLIKTRGQQATLRCSPISGHTSVYWYQQALGLGLQFLLWYDEGEERNRGNFPPRFSGRQFPNYSSELNVNALELEDSALYLCASSLGTGVQPQHFGDGTRLSIL.

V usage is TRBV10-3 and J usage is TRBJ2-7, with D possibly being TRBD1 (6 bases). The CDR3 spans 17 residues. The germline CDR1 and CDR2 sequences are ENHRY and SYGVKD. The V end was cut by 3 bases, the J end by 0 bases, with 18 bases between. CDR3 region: CAISEGRRTESSYEQYF. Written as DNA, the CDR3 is TGTGCCATCAGTGAAGGGCGGAGGACAGAGAGCTCCTACGAGCAGTACTTC.

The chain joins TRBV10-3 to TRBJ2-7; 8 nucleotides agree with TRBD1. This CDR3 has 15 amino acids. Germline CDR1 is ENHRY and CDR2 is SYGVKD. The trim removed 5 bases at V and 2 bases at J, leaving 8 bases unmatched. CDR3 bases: TGTGCCATCAGTACCGGGACAGGATCCACCTACGAGCAGTACTTC. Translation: CAISTGTGSTYEQYF.

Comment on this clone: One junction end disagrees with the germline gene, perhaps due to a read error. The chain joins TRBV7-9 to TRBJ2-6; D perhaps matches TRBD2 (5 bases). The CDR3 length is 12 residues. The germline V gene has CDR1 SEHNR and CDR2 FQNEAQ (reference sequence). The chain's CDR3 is CASLNGVNVLTF. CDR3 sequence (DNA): TGTGCCAGTCTGAACGGGGTCAACGTCCTGACTTTC.

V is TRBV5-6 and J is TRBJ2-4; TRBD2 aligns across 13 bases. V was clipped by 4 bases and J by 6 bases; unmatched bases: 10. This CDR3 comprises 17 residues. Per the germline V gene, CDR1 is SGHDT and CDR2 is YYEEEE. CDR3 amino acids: CASSRRGLAGSRNIQYF. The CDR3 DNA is TGTGCCAGCAGCCGAAGGGGACTAGCGGGAAGTAGAAACATTCAGTACTTC.

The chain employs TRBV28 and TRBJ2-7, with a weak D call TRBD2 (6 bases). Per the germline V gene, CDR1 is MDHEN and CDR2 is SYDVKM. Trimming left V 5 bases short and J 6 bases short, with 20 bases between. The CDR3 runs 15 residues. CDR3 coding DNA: TGTGCCAGCAGTGGGGGGAGGCGATTCCCGTCCGAGCAGTACTTC. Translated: CASSGGRRFPSEQYF.

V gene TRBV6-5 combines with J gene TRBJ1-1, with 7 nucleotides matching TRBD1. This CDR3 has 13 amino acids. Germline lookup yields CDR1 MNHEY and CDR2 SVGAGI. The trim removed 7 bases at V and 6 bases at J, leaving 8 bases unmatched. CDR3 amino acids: CASIDREGAEAFF. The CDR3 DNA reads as TGTGCCAGCATTGACAGGGAAGGGGCTGAAGCTTTCTTT.

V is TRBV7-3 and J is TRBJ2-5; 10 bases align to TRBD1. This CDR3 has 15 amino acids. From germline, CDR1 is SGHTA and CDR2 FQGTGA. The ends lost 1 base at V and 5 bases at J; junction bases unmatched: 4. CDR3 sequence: CASSLRQGAEETQYF. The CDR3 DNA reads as TGTGCCAGCAGCTTAAGACAGGGGGCGGAGGAGACCCAGTACTTC.

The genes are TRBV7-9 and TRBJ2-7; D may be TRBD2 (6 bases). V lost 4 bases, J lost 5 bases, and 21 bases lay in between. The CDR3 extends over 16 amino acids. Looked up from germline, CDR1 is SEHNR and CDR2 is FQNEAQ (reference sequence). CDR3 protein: CASSSLSGLGVHEQYF. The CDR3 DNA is TGTGCCAGCAGCTCCCTTAGCGGTCTGGGGGTCCACGAGCAGTACTTC.

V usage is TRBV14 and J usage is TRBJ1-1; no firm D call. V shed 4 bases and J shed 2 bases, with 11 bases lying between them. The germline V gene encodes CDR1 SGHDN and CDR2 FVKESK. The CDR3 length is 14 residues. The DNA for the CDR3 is TGTGCCAGCAGCCCGTCCCCGGGTAACACTGAAGCTTTCTTT. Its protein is CASSPSPGNTEAFF.

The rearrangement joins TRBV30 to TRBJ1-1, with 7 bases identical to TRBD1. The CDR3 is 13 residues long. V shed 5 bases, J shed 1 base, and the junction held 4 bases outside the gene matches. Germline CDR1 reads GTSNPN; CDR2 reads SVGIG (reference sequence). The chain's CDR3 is CAWDRVTNTEAFF. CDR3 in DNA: TGTGCCTGGGACAGGGTAACGAACACTGAAGCTTTCTTT.

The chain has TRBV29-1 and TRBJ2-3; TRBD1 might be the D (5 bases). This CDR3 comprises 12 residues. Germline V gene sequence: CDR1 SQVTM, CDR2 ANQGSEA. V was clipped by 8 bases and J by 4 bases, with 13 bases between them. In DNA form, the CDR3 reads TGCAGCTTGCAGGGTTTCGCAGATACGCAGTATTTT. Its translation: CSLQGFADTQYF.

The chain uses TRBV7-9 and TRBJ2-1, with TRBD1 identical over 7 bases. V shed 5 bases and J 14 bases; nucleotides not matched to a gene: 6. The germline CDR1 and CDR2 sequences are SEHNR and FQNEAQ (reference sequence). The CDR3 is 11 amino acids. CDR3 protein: CASSATGIKFF. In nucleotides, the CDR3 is TGTGCCAGCAGCGCGACAGGGATTAAGTTCTTC.

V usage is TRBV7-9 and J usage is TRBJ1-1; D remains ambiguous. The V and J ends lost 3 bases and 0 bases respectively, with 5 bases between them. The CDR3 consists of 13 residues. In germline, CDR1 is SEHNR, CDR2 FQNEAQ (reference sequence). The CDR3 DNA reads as TGTGCCAGCAGCTTTAGCCTGAACACTGAAGCTTTCTTT. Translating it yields CASSFSLNTEAFF.